The clone carrying this T cell receptor beta chain appeared a few times. Its antigen is still unknown. Per germline, CDR1 SGHTA and CDR2 FQGNSA. V gave up 3 bases and J gave up 8 bases, with 14 bases separating them. This CDR3 has 14 amino acids. Sample-barcoded 5' priming and a J-beta primer mix drove a second PCR of about 7 to 12 cycles. TCRdb re-called the 5' RACE reads with MiXCR, one entry per CDR3 protein. The sample has over a million distinct CDR3 sequences; 40% to 45% are singletons. The sample belongs to a study of blood T cells in healthy people across ages. Regarding the study as a whole: Researchers judged that diversity estimates from one million T cells fell short of true values.

This sequence originates from a woman between 18 and 30 years old in good health. The V gene is TRBV7-2, the J gene TRBJ2-1; D is uncertain. The sequencing input was blood. DNA for the CDR3: TGTGCCAGCAGCTTGACGTCTAGAGGCGATGAGCAGTTCTTC. This encodes CASSLTSRGDEQFF.